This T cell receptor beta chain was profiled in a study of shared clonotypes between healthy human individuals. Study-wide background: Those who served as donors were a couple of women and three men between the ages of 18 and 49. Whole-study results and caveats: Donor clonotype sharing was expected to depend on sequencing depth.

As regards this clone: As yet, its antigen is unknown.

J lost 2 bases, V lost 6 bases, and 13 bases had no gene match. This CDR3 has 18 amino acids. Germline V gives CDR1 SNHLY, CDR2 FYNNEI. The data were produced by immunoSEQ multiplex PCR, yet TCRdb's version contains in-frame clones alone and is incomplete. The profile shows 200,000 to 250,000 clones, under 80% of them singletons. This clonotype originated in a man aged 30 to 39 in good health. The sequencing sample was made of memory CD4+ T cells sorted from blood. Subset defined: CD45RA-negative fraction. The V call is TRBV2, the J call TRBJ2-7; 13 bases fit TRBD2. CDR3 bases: TGTGCCAGCAGGCCCCCGGGACTAGCGGGACTAACAACCTACGAGCAGTACTTC. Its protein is CASRPPGLAGLTTYEQYF.